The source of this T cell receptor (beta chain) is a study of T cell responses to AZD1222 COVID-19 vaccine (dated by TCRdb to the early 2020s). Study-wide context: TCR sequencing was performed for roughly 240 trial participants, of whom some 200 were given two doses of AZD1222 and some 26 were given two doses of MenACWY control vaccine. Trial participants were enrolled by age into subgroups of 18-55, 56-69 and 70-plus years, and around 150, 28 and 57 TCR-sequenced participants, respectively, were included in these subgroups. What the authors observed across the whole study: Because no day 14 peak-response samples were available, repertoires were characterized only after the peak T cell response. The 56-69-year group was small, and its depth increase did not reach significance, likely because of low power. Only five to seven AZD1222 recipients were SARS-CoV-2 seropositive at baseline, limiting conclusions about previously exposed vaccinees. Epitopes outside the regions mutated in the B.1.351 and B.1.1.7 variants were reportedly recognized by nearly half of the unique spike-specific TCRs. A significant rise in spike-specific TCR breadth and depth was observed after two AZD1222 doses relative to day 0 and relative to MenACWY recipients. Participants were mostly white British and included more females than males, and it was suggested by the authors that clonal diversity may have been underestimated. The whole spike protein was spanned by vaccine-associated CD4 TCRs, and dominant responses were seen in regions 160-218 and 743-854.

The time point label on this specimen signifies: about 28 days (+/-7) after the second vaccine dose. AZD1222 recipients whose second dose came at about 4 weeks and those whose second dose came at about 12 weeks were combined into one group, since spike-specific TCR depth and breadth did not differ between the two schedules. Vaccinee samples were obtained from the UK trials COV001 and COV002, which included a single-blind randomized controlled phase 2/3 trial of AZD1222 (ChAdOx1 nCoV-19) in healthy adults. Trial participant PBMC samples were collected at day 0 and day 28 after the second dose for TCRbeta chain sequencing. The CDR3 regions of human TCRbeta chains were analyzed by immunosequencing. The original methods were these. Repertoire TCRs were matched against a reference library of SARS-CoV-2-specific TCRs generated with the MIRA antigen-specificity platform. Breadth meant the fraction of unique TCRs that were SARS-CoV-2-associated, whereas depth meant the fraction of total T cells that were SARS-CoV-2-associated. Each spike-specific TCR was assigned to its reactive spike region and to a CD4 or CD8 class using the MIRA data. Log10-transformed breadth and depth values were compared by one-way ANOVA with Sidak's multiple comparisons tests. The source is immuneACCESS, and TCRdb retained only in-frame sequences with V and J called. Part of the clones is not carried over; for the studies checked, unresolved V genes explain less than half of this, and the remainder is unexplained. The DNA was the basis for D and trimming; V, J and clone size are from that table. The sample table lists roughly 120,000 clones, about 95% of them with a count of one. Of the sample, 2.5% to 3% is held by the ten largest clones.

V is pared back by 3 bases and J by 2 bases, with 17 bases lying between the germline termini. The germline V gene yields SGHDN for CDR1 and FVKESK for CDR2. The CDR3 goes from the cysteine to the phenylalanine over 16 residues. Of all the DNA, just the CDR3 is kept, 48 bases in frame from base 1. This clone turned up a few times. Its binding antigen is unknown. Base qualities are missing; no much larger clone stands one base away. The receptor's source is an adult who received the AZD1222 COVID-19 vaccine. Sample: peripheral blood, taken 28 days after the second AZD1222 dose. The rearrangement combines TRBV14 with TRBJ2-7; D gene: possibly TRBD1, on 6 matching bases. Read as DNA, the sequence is TGTGCCAGCAGCCACAATACGCGGACAGCAACCTACGAGCAGTACTTC. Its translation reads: CASSHNTRTATYEQYF.